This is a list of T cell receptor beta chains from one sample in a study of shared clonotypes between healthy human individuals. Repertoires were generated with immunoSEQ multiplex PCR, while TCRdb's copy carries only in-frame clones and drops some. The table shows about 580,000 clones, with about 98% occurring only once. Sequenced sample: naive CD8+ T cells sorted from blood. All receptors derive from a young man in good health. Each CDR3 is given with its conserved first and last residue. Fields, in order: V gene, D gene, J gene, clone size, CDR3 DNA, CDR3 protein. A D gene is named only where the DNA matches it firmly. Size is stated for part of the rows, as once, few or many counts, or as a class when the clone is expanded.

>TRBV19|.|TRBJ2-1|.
TGTGCCAGTAGTATAGCGGGAGGGGGCCCTTACAATGAGCAGTTCTTC
CASSIAGGGPYNEQFF
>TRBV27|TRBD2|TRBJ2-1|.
TGTGCCAGCAGTTTCTGGGGGGGTGAGCAGTTCTTC
CASSFWGGEQFF
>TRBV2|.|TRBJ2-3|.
TGTGCCAGCACCCCGCCAGCGGCTAGCACAGATACGCAGTATTTT
CASTPPAASTDTQYF
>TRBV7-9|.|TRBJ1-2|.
TGTGCCAGCAGCTCTGGGCGTGCCTTCTATGGCTACACCTTC
CASSSGRAFYGYTF
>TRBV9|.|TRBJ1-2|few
TGTGCCAGCAGCCAATTTAACTATGGCTACACCTTC
CASSQFNYGYTF
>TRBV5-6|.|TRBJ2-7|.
TGTGCCAGCAGCTTGGGTGAGGTAGAGCAGTACTTC
CASSLGEVEQYF
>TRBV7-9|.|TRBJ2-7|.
TGTGCCAGCAGCTTAGGAGGGGGTCTTTACGAGCAGTACTTC
CASSLGGGLYEQYF
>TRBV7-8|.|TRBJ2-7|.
TGTGCCAGCAGCCCCCTCGGGACCCCGGGGGAGCAGTACTTC
CASSPLGTPGEQYF
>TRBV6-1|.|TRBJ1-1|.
TGTGCCAGCAGTGAAGAGGCCCTCACTGAAGCTTTCTTT
CASSEEALTEAFF
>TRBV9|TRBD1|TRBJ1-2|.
TGTGCCAGCAGCACCTCGCGGGACAGGGGACTAGACTATGGCTACACCTTC
CASSTSRDRGLDYGYTF
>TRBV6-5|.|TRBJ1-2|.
TGTGCCAGCAGTTACTCGAGAACAGACTATGGCTACACCTTC
CASSYSRTDYGYTF
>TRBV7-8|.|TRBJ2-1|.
TGTGCCAGCAGCTCGGGCGGGAACGCCTACAATGAGCAGTTCTTC
CASSSGGNAYNEQFF
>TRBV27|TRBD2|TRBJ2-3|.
TGTGCCAGCAGTTCTCGGACTAGCGGGACCACAGATACGCAGTATTTT
CASSSRTSGTTDTQYF
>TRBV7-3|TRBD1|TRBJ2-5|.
TGTGCCAGCAGCAAGGGACAGGGGACTCAAGAGACCCAGTACTTC
CASSKGQGTQETQYF
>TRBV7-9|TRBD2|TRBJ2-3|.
TGTGCCAGCAGCTTATCGGGAGGGAGGGCAGATACGCAGTATTTT
CASSLSGGRADTQYF
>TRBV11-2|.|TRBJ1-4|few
TGTGCCAGCAGCTTGCCGGGACTTATTAATGAAAAACTGTTTTTT
CASSLPGLINEKLFF
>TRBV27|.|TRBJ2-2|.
TGTGCCAGCAGTTTAAGGGGGAGGGAGCTGTTTTTT
CASSLRGRELFF
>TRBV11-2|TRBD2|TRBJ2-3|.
TGTGCCAGCGCCCACCCGGCGGGAGGCACAGATACGCAGTATTTT
CASAHPAGGTDTQYF
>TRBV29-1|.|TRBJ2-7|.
TGCAGCGTTGCTTTGTTGGAGGGATCTTCTATATCCTACGAGCAGTACTTC
CSVALLEGSSISYEQYF
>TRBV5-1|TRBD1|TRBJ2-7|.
TGCGCCAGCAGCCCCGGGACAGGGGTCTACGAGCAGTACTTC
CASSPGTGVYEQYF
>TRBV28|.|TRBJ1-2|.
TGTGCCAGCCTGTCGGGGGCCCCTGGCTACACCTTC
CASLSGAPGYTF
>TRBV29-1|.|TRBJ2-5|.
TGCAGCGTTGAATCAGGGCCGGAGACCCAGTACTTC
CSVESGPETQYF
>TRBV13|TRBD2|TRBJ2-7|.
TGTGCCAGCAGCTTATGGACCGGGACTAGCGAGACCGAGCAGTACTTC
CASSLWTGTSETEQYF
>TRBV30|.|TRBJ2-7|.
TGTGCCTGGGGACCGGGACAACCCTACGAGCAGTACTTC
CAWGPGQPYEQYF
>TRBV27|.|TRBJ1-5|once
TGTGCCAGCGCTTCAGGGCGAATCTATCAGCCCCAGCATTTT
CASASGRIYQPQHF
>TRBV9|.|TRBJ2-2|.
TGTGCCAGCAGCGATTTCGACGGTGGGGAGCTGTTTTTT
CASSDFDGGELFF
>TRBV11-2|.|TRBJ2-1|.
TGTGCCAGCCTGGGGACCCTTAGCTCCTACAATGAGCAGTTCTTC
CASLGTLSSYNEQFF
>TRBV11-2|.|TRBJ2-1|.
TGTGCCAGCAGCTTTGGTTCCTACAATGAGCAGTTCTTC
CASSFGSYNEQFF
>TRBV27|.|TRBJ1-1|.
TGTGCCAGCAGTTTAACAGGGTACGCTGAAGCTTTCTTT
CASSLTGYAEAFF
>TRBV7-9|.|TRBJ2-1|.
TGTGCCAGCAGACGAGGACAGATCCATGAGCAGTTCTTC
CASRRGQIHEQFF
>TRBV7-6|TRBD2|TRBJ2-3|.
TGTGCCAGCAGCTCCCTCCGGGACTACCAACACACAGATACGCAGTATTTT
CASSSLRDYQHTDTQYF
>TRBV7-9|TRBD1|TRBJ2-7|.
TGTGCCAGCAGCTTATTAGCGACAGGGCAACAGGAGCAGTACTTC
CASSLLATGQQEQYF
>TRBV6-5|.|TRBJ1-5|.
TGTGCCAGCCGGTTGGTCGGTAATAGCAATCAGCCCCAGCATTTT
CASRLVGNSNQPQHF
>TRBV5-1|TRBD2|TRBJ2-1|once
TGCGCCAGCAGTCGGGGACTAGCGGGAGGTTCCAGTGAGCAGTTCTTC
CASSRGLAGGSSEQFF
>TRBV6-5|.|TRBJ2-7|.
TGTGCCAGCAGTTACGGGGGTCTCGAGCAGTACTTC
CASSYGGLEQYF
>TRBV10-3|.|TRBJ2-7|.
TGTGCCATCAGTGAGACAGTCACCTGGGACTACGAGCAGTACTTC
CAISETVTWDYEQYF
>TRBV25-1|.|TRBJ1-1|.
TGTGCCAGCAGTGAAGGGGTAGTGAACACTGAAGCTTTCTTT
CASSEGVVNTEAFF
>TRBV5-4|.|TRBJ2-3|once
TGTGCCAGCAAGGATACCCCGCGGGATCTTGGGACAGATACGCAGTATTTT
CASKDTPRDLGTDTQYF
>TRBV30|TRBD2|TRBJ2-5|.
TGTGCCTGGAGTCGTCCTAGCGGGCTAGAAGAGACCCAGTACTTC
CAWSRPSGLEETQYF
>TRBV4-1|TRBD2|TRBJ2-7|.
TGCGCCAGCAGCCCGTCGGCGGGAGTAGGTTACGAGCAGTACTTC
CASSPSAGVGYEQYF
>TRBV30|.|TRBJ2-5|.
TGTGCCTGGAGTATGGGGAGTCAAGAGACCCAGTACTTC
CAWSMGSQETQYF
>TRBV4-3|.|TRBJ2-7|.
TGCGCCAGCAGCCAAGATCGCCAATACGAGCAGTACTTC
CASSQDRQYEQYF
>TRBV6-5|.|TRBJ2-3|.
TGTGCCAGCAGTAGGGATCAATCTAGCACAGATACGCAGTATTTT
CASSRDQSSTDTQYF
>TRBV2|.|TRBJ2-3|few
TGTGCCTGTCTCCAGGGTACGCAGTATTTT
CACLQGTQYF
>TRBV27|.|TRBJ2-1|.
TGTGCCAGCAGTTTATGGCGAGGTTGGAATGAGCAGTTCTTC
CASSLWRGWNEQFF
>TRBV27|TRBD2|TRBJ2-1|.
TGTGCCAGCAGGAGGACTAGCGGGAGTACTTATGAGCAGTTCTTC
CASRRTSGSTYEQFF
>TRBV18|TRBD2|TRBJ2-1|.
TGTGCCAGCTCACCCACTCTAGCGGGGCCGCTCCATGAGCAGTTCTTC
CASSPTLAGPLHEQFF
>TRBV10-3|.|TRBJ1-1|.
TGTGCCTCCAAGGGCGGATTGAACACTGAAGCTTTCTTT
CASKGGLNTEAFF
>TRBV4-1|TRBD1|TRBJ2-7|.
TGCGCCAGCAGCCCGCGAGGGGGCGGGTACGAGCAGTACTTC
CASSPRGGGYEQYF
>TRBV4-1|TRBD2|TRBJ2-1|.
TGCGCCAGCAGCTCCCGACTAGCGGGAGGCGGACGTGGTGGAGAGCAGTTCTTC
CASSSRLAGGGRGGEQFF
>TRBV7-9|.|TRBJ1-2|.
TGTGCCAGCAGCTTAGGGGGGTCGATCTATGGCTACACCTTC
CASSLGGSIYGYTF